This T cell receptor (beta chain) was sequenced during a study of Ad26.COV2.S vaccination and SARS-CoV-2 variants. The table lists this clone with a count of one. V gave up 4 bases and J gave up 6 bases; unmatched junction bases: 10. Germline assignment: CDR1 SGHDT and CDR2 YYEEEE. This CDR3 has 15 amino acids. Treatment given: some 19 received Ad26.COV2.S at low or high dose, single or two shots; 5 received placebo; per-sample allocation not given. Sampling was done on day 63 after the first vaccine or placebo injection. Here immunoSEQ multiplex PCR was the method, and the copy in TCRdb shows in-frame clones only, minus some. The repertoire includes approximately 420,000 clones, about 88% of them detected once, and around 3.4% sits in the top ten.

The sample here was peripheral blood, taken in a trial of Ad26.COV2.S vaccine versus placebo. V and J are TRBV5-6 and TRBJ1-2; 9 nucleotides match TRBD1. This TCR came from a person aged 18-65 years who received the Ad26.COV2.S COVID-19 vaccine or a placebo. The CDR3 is CASSIGTGWGNGYTF. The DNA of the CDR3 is TGTGCCAGCAGCATAGGGACAGGGTGGGGGAATGGCTACACCTTC.